Below, 13 T cell receptor beta chains from the same sample are listed, as sequenced in a study of OX40 agonist ivuxolimab in advanced cancers. Assay: immunoSEQ multiplex PCR; the TCRdb copy retains only in-frame clones and omits some. This sample has about 45,000 clones; about four fifths occur once, and the top ten carry 8.5% to 12%. Sequencing was performed on CD4+ or CD8+ T cells sorted from blood, taken in a trial of the OX40 agonist ivuxolimab. The source is an adult with an advanced solid tumor such as melanoma, head and neck, liver or kidney cancer.

The V call is TRBV28, the J call TRBJ1-1, with D unresolved. The germline V and J ends were trimmed by 3 bases and 7 bases, with 6 bases remaining between them. The CDR3 extends over 11 amino acids. Germline-derived CDR1 and CDR2 are MDHEN and SYDVKM. The CDR3 DNA reads as TGTGCCAGCAGTTTGTACAGTGAAGCTTTCTTT. Translation gives CASSLYSEAFF.

This chain links TRBV6-5 with TRBJ2-7; a weak D match, TRBD2 (5 bases). Germline assignment: CDR1 MNHEY and CDR2 SVGAGI. This CDR3 comprises 16 residues. Trimming removed 4 bases at V and 5 bases at J, with 21 bases between. Here the CDR3 reads CASSSYSGPMEDEQYF. CDR3 in DNA: TGTGCCAGCAGTTCTTATTCCGGGCCGATGGAGGACGAGCAGTACTTC.

The chain joins TRBV10-2 to TRBJ2-3; 10 bases fit TRBD1. This CDR3 contains 15 residues. Looked up from germline, CDR1 is WSHSY and CDR2 is SAAADI. With V trimmed by 6 bases and J by 7 bases, 10 bases remained unmatched. The CDR3 here is CASRMGTGVQYTQYF. For the CDR3, the DNA is TGCGCCAGCAGGATGGGGACAGGGGTGCAATATACGCAGTATTTT.

This chain uses TRBV27 with TRBJ2-1; D not resolved. Germline CDR1 MNHEY, CDR2 SMNVEV (reference sequence). V was cut by 6 bases and J by 12 bases, with 18 bases left in between. CDR3 length: 13 amino acids. This CDR3 reads CASSPYPGSGQFF. In DNA, the CDR3 is TGTGCCAGCAGCCCCTACCCCGGATCGGGGCAGTTCTTC.

Only one count was recorded for this clone. The J gene is TRBJ1-3, the V gene TRBV5-1, with 8 positions matching TRBD1. Germline CDR1 SGHRS, CDR2 YFSETQ. This CDR3 region has 15 residues. V lost 4 bases and J lost 0; bases outside the gene matches: 3. The CDR3 nucleotides are TGCGCCAGCAGCCCCGGACAGGGCTCTGGAAACACCATATATTTT. Residues: CASSPGQGSGNTIYF.

The chain joins TRBV29-1 to TRBJ2-7, with D possibly matching TRBD2 (6 bases). Germline loops: CDR1 SQVTM, CDR2 ANQGSEA. V lost 3 bases and J lost 5, with 11 bases in between. The CDR3 is made up of 12 amino acids. The CDR3 DNA is TGCAGCGTTGATTCAGGAGGGGACGAGCAGTACTTC. It specifies CSVDSGGDEQYF.

The chain uses TRBV6-5 and TRBJ2-1, with a possible D match to TRBD2 (6 bases). V was pared by 7 bases and J by 5 bases, with 15 bases between. The CDR3 sequence is 14 residues long. CDR1 and CDR2 from the germline V gene are MNHEY and SVGAGI. DNA of the CDR3: TGTGCCAGCACCTCAGGACTACTCAACAATGAGCAGTTCTTC. Protein product: CASTSGLLNNEQFF.

The rearrangement links TRBV29-1 to TRBJ1-4, with unresolved D. Germline CDR1 reads SQVTM; CDR2 reads ANQGSEA. Trimming took off 0 bases at V and 5 bases at J, with 13 bases between the two ends. The CDR3 runs to 15 residues. The CDR3 loop is CSVEEEQRQNEKLFF. CDR3 nucleotides: TGCAGCGTTGAAGAAGAACAGAGACAAAATGAAAAACTGTTTTTT.

The CDR3 protein is CASSLQGPGNTIYF. CDR3 DNA sequence: TGTGCCAGCAGCTTACAGGGGCCGGGAAACACCATATATTTT. The chain has TRBV7-9 and TRBJ1-3; D perhaps matches TRBD1 (6 bases). The V end lost 2 bases, the J end lost 4 bases, and 9 bases lay between the germline ends. CDR3 length: 14 amino acids. Germline CDR1 reads SEHNR; CDR2 reads FQNEAQ (reference sequence).

The chain is built from TRBV10-2 and TRBJ2-5; D gene uncertain. CDR3 length: 13 residues. V was trimmed by 2 bases and J by 5 bases, leaving 9 bases between them. Per germline, CDR1 WSHSY and CDR2 SAAADI. CDR3 residues: CASSEGVVETQYF. CDR3 nucleotide sequence: TGCGCCAGCAGTGAGGGGGTTGTGGAGACCCAGTACTTC.

The chain uses TRBV11-3 and TRBJ2-1; 8 nucleotides align to TRBD1. CDR1 is SGHNT, CDR2 YENEEA, per germline. This CDR3 contains 14 residues. Trimming took 4 bases from V and 7 from J; bases not matched to a gene: 6. The CDR3 bases are TGTGCCAGCAGCTCAGACAGGGGAGGAAATGAGCAGTTCTTC. This codes for CASSSDRGGNEQFF.

The chain joins TRBV5-4 to TRBJ2-5; TRBD1 agrees at 10 bases. V was pared by 5 bases and J by 2 bases, with 6 bases of the junction left unmatched. Germline V gene sequence: CDR1 SGHNT, CDR2 YYREEE (reference sequence). CDR3 length: 15 amino acids. CDR3 loop: CASRPGTGAQETQYF. The CDR3 DNA sequence: TGTGCCAGCAGACCTGGGACAGGGGCGCAAGAGACCCAGTACTTC.

The chain employs TRBV7-2 and TRBJ2-7; no clear D. The CDR3 covers 13 residues. Trimming took 3 bases from V and 2 from J, leaving 8 bases between them. Looked up from germline, CDR1 is SGHTA and CDR2 is FQGNSA. The CDR3 is CASSFPGPYEQYF. CDR3 DNA sequence: TGTGCCAGCAGCTTTCCGGGCCCCTACGAGCAGTACTTC.